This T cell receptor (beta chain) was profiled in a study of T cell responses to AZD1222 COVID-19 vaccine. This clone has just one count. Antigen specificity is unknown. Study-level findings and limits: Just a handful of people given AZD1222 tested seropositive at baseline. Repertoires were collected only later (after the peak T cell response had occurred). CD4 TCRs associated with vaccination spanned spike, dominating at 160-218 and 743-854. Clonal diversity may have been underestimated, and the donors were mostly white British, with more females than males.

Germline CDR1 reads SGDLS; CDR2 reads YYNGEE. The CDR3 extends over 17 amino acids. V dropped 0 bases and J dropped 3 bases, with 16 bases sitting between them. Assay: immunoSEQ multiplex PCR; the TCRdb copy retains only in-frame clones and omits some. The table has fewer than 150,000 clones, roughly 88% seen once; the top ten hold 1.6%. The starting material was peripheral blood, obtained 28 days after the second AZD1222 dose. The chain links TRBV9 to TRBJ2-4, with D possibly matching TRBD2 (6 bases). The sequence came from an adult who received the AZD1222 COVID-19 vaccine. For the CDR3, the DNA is TGTGCCAGCAGCGTAGAAGGTGCGGGCGGGGTCAAAAACATTCAGTACTTC. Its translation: CASSVEGAGGVKNIQYF. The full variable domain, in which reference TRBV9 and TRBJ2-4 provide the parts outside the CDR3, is DSGVTQTPKHLITATGQRVTLRCSPRSGDLSVYWYQQSLDQGLQFLIQYYNGEERAKGNILERFSAQQFPDLHSELNLSSLELGDSALYFCASSVEGAGGVKNIQYFGAGTRLSVL.